These 23 T cell receptor beta chains were sequenced from one sample in a study of shared clonotypes between healthy human individuals. Produced via immunoSEQ multiplex PCR; TCRdb's table is partial and in-frame only. The data contain some 2,100,000 clones, nearly 97% of them singletons. The sample consisted of naive CD4+ T cells sorted from blood. Documented subset: CD45RA+ positively selected. Every receptor here comes from a man aged 18 to 30 in good health.

This rearrangement joins TRBV4-1 to TRBJ2-7; D may be TRBD1 (5 bases). Germline lookup yields CDR1 MGHRA and CDR2 YSYEKL. The CDR3 runs 15 residues. Trimming took 0 bases from V and 6 from J, leaving 15 bases between them. The CDR3 DNA is TGCGCCAGCAGCCAAGAGCCGGCAGGGTCTACCGAGCAGTACTTC. Protein sequence: CASSQEPAGSTEQYF.

J is TRBJ1-1 and V is TRBV5-6; D is perhaps TRBD1 (6 bases). The V gene lost 2 bases and the J gene lost 1 base, with 12 bases spanning the gap. CDR3 length: 15 residues. CDR1 and CDR2 (germline): SGHDT, YYEEEE. The CDR3 loop is CASSLSGARNTEAFF. CDR3 coding DNA: TGTGCCAGCAGCTTATCGGGGGCAAGGAACACTGAAGCTTTCTTT.

This chain links TRBV9 with TRBJ2-3; D ambiguous. Trimming took 0 bases from V and 4 from J, leaving 9 bases between them. The CDR3 is made up of 14 amino acids. Germline V gives CDR1 SGDLS, CDR2 YYNGEE. In DNA, the CDR3 is TGTGCCAGCAGCGTAGATACGGATCCAGATACGCAGTATTTT. Its protein product is CASSVDTDPDTQYF.

The chain recombines TRBV7-9 with TRBJ1-1; D is unclear. V was shortened by 1 base and J by 1 base, with 7 bases between the two germline ends. Germline lookup yields CDR1 SEHNR and CDR2 FQNEAQ (reference sequence). The CDR3 sequence is 14 residues long. CDR3 in DNA: TGTGCCAGCAGCTTAGTTCCGGGGAACACTGAAGCTTTCTTT. Translated: CASSLVPGNTEAFF.

The CDR3 DNA is TGTGCCAGTCGATCTCGGGTCCAATCGGAACTGTTTTTT. Its translation is CASRSRVQSELFF. The chain has TRBV2 and TRBJ1-4; no reliable D call. Trimming took off 9 bases at V and 12 bases at J, with 20 bases between the two ends. The CDR3 has 13 residues. Germline loops: CDR1 SNHLY, CDR2 FYNNEI.

The V and J genes are TRBV19 and TRBJ1-2, with 10 bases aligning to TRBD1. CDR1 and CDR2 from the germline V gene are LNHDA and SQIVND (reference sequence). Germline trimming cut 7 bases from V and 8 bases from J; bases unmatched to any gene: 10. The CDR3 has 14 residues. Here the CDR3 reads CASTLTGGAKGYTF. The CDR3 DNA sequence: TGTGCCAGTACCCTGACAGGGGGCGCGAAGGGCTACACCTTC.

This clone was found once. The rearrangement uses TRBV30 and TRBJ2-7; possibly TRBD1 or TRBD2 for D (6 bases each). The CDR3 spans 14 residues. Germline V gene data show CDR1 as GTSNPN and CDR2 as SVGIG (reference sequence). The ends were cut back, 4 bases at V and 2 bases at J, with 15 bases in the middle. CDR3: CAWTRGRGTYEQYF. Written as DNA, the CDR3 is TGTGCCTGGACCCGGGGGCGAGGGACCTACGAGCAGTACTTC.

The rearrangement joins TRBV11-2 to TRBJ2-5; TRBD2 matches at 11 bases. CDR3 length equals 16 residues. J gave up 7 bases and V 1 base, and 8 bases lay outside the gene matches. The germline V gene has CDR1 SGHAT and CDR2 FQNNGV. DNA for the CDR3: TGTGCCAGCAGCTTAGTGCTAGCGGGAGGTATTGGGACCCAGTACTTC. This codes for CASSLVLAGGIGTQYF.

The rearrangement links TRBV7-2 to TRBJ1-3, with 9 positions matching TRBD1. Germline values: CDR1 SGHTA, CDR2 FQGNSA. J lost 3 bases, V lost 1 base, and 1 base had no gene match. CDR3 length: 15 residues. The DNA of the CDR3 is TGTGCCAGCAGCTTAGGGGGACAGGGTGGAAACACCATATATTTT. It is translated as CASSLGGQGGNTIYF. The whole variable domain, filled in from reference TRBV7-2 and TRBJ1-3, reads GAGVSQSPSNKVTEKGKDVELRCDPISGHTALYWYRQSLGQGLEFLIYFQGNSAPDKSGLPSDRFSAERTGGSVSTLTIQRTQQEDSAVYLCASSLGGQGGNTIYFGEGSWLTVV.

The chain recombines TRBV4-2 with TRBJ2-3; D is undetermined. CDR3 length: 14 residues. The germline V gene encodes CDR1 LGHNA and CDR2 YNFKEQ. Trimming removed 5 bases at V and 5 bases at J, with 14 bases between. The CDR3 coding sequence is TGTGCCAGCAGCTCGGAAACCCGGCAAGATACGCAGTATTTT. It yields the protein CASSSETRQDTQYF.

The count of this clone is one. The chain links TRBV11-2 to TRBJ2-3; no clear D gene. V dropped 1 base and J dropped 0 bases, with 11 bases sitting between them. This CDR3 is built from 16 residues. Germline V CDR1 and CDR2: SGHAT, FQNNGV. This CDR3 reads CASSLGAASSTDTQYF. The CDR3 DNA reads as TGTGCCAGCAGCTTAGGGGCAGCCTCTAGCACAGATACGCAGTATTTT. The full variable domain, completed using reference TRBV11-2 and TRBJ2-3, is EAGVAQSPRYKIIEKRQSVAFWCNPISGHATLYWYQQILGQGPKLLIQFQNNGVVDDSQLPKDRFSAERLKGVDSTLKIQPAKLEDSAVYLCASSLGAASSTDTQYFGPGTRLTVL.

CDR3 sequence reads: CASSSSTPAAGYTF. DNA for the CDR3: TGCGCCAGCAGCTCCTCCACGCCGGCCGCTGGCTACACCTTC. The V gene is TRBV5-1, the J gene TRBJ1-2; D not certain. The length of the CDR3 is 14 residues. Trimming left V 3 bases short and J 7 bases short, with 16 bases between. Germline V gene data show CDR1 as SGHRS and CDR2 as YFSETQ. Drawing the rest from reference TRBV5-1 and TRBJ1-2, the complete variable domain is KAGVTQTPRYLIKTRGQQVTLSCSPISGHRSVSWYQQTPGQGLQFLFEYFSETQRNKGNFPGRFSGRQFSNSRSEMNVSTLELGDSALYLCASSSSTPAAGYTFGSGTRLTVV.

CDR3 in amino acids: CASSQTLAGTTDTQYF. DNA for the CDR3: TGCGCCAGCAGCCAAACTCTAGCGGGGACGACAGATACGCAGTATTTT. The rearrangement uses TRBV4-1 and TRBJ2-3, with 9 nucleotides matching TRBD2. J was trimmed by 3 bases and V by 2 bases; bases with no gene match: 6. The CDR3 has 16 residues. Germline CDR1 and CDR2: MGHRA and YSYEKL.

The rearrangement uses TRBV6-1 and TRBJ2-7; 8 bases match TRBD1. The CDR3 sequence is 14 residues long. V dropped 8 bases and J dropped 3; count of bases not matched to a gene: 9. CDR1 and CDR2 (germline): MNHNS, SASEGT. CDR3 coding DNA: TGTGCCAGCCTCCAGGACAGGGCGGTCTACGAGCAGTACTTC. Its translation: CASLQDRAVYEQYF.

The chain is built from TRBV27 and TRBJ2-2; a weak D match, TRBD2 (6 bases). This CDR3 region has 14 residues. The V gene lost 5 bases and the J gene lost 0 bases, with 7 bases spanning the gap. CDR1 MNHEY and CDR2 SMNVEV come from the germline V gene (reference sequence). CDR3 DNA: TGTGCCAGCAGTCGACTAGCGAACACCGGGGAGCTGTTTTTT. Translated, it gives CASSRLANTGELFF.

V gene TRBV19 combines with J gene TRBJ2-5, with 8 bases aligning to TRBD1. V lost 3 bases, J lost 3 bases, and 3 bases stayed unmatched. Germline CDR1 and CDR2: LNHDA and SQIVND (reference sequence). The CDR3 is 14 residues long. CDR3 sequence (DNA): TGTGCCAGTAGTATTAGGACAGGGAAAGAGACCCAGTACTTC. Its translation is CASSIRTGKETQYF.

This clone showed up just once. CDR3 sequence (DNA): TGTGCCAGCAGTGTACAGGGGACTGTCTACGAGCAGTACTTC. Amino acid sequence: CASSVQGTVYEQYF. The chain recombines TRBV2 with TRBJ2-7; D perhaps matches TRBD1 (7 bases). The CDR3 spans 14 residues. V was shortened by 4 bases and J by 3 bases, with 13 bases between the two germline ends. Looked up from germline, CDR1 is SNHLY and CDR2 is FYNNEI.

The rearrangement uses TRBV30 and TRBJ2-3; D is unclear. Germline CDR1 is GTSNPN and CDR2 is SVGIG (reference sequence). V was clipped by 4 bases and J by 6 bases, with 14 bases between them. This CDR3 is 13 amino acids long. The CDR3 is CAWKYRARDTQYF. Written as DNA, the CDR3 is TGTGCCTGGAAGTATCGAGCCCGGGATACGCAGTATTTT.

This chain connects TRBV7-9 to TRBJ2-1; D remains unclear. Germline V gene sequence: CDR1 SEHNR, CDR2 FQNEAQ (reference sequence). CDR3 length: 15 residues. V was cut by 8 bases and J by 0 bases, with 14 bases left in between. CDR3 residues: CASGPTGVSYNEQFF. The CDR3 DNA is TGTGCCAGCGGGCCCACTGGGGTCTCCTACAATGAGCAGTTCTTC.

The V call is TRBV5-1, the J call TRBJ2-3; the D gene is possibly TRBD1 (6 bases). V dropped 4 bases and J dropped 0 bases, with 9 bases sitting between them. Germline V gene data show CDR1 as SGHRS and CDR2 as YFSETQ. This CDR3 has 14 amino acids. The DNA for the CDR3 is TGCGCCAGCAGCCCTGACAGGAGCACAGATACGCAGTATTTT. It specifies CASSPDRSTDTQYF.

The chain uses TRBV5-6 and TRBJ2-1, with a possible D match to TRBD1 (6 bases). The V end was cut by 4 bases, the J end by 2 bases, with 16 bases between. The CDR3 sequence is 16 residues long. CDR1 is SGHDT, CDR2 YYEEEE, per germline. The CDR3 DNA reads TGTGCCAGCAGCGACCTCGCCGGGACAACCTACAATGAGCAGTTCTTC. Translation gives CASSDLAGTTYNEQFF. The full variable domain, completed using reference TRBV5-6 and TRBJ2-1, is DAGVTQSPTHLIKTRGQQVTLRCSPKSGHDTVSWYQQALGQGPQFIFQYYEEEERQRGNFPDRFSGHQFPNYSSELNVNALLLGDSALYLCASSDLAGTTYNEQFFGPGTRLTVL.

V is TRBV7-2 and J is TRBJ2-2; either TRBD1 or TRBD2 may fit D (5 bases each). Trimming cost V 3 bases and J 4 bases, with 9 bases left between them. CDR1 SGHTA and CDR2 FQGNSA come from the germline V gene. This CDR3 contains 14 residues. In DNA form, the CDR3 reads TGTGCCAGCAGCTTCGGGACCATCACCGGGGAGCTGTTTTTT. It codes for CASSFGTITGELFF.

The chain has TRBV5-1 and TRBJ2-7; D uncertain. The V gene's germline CDR1 is SGHRS and CDR2 YFSETQ. This CDR3 region has 13 residues. The germline V and J ends were trimmed by 0 bases and 6 bases, with 10 bases remaining between them. In DNA, the CDR3 is TGCGCCAGCAGCTTGGACCGGTGGCGCGAGCAGTACTTC. As protein: CASSLDRWREQYF.